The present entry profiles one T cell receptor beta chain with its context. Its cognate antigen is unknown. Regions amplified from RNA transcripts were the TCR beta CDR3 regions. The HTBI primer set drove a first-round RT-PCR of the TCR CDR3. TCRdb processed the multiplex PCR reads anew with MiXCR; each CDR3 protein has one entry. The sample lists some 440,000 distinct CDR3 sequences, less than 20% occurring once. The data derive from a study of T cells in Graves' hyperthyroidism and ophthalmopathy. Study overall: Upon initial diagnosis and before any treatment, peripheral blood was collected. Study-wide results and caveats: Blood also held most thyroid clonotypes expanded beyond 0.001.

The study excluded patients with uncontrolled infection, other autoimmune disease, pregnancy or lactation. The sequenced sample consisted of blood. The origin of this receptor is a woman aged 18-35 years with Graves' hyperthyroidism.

The CDR3 loop is CASSSQREPAGELFF. CDR3 nucleotides: TGTGCCAGCAGTTCACAGCGGGAGCCGGCCGGGGAGCTGTTTTTT. The J gene is TRBJ2-2, the V gene TRBV7-9; 8 bases map to TRBD2. Trimming took 6 bases from V and 6 from J; bases not matched to a gene: 9. Germline V gives CDR1 SEHNR, CDR2 FQNEAQ (reference sequence). This CDR3 has 15 residues.